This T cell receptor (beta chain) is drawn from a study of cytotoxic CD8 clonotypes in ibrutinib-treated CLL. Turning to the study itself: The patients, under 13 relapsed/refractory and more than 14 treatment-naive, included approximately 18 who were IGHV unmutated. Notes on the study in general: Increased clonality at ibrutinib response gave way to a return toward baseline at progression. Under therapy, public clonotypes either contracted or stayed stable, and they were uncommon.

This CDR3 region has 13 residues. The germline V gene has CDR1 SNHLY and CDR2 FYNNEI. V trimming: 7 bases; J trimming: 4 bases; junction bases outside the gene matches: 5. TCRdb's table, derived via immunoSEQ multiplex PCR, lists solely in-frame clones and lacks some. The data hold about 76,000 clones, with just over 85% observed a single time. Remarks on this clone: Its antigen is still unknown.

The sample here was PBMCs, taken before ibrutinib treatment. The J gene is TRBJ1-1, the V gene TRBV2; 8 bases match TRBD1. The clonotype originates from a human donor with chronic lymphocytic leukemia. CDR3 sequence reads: CASMRTGSTEAFF. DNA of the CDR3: TGTGCCAGCATGCGGACAGGGAGCACTGAAGCTTTCTTT.